Here is one T cell receptor beta chain with its context. Its antigen is currently unknown. Breast cancer patients provided tissue from their axillary draining lymph nodes. The sample is drawn from a study of breast tumors, draining lymph nodes, adjacent tissues. Study-wide points: Data only fit, rather than demonstrated, lymph node origin of most tumor T cells. Tumors had less TCR diversity than lymph nodes, more than nontumor tissue. Compared with basal-like, luminal-like tumors shared significantly more repertoire with nontumor tissue. The data were judged consistent with most tumor T cells coming from lymph node and expanding in tumor.

The CDR3 is made up of 15 amino acids. Per the germline V gene, CDR1 is DFQATT and CDR2 is SNEGSKA (reference sequence). The V and J ends lost 7 bases and 0 bases respectively, with 18 bases between them. TCRdb fed the multiplex PCR reads into MiXCR, producing one record per CDR3 protein. This table has some 170,000 distinct CDR3 sequences, more than 25% appearing once. The clonotype originates from a female donor with breast cancer. Some clones in this sample may be carry-over from other donors' samples. V and J are TRBV20-1 and TRBJ1-1; D is possibly TRBD1 (6 bases). Material for sequencing was axillary lymph node tissue. The CDR3 coding sequence is TGCAGTGTTAGGGCGGACAGCCGCTTGAACACTGAAGCTTTCTTT. Its protein is CSVRADSRLNTEAFF.